These 28 T cell receptor beta chains originate from one sample sequenced in a study of cytomegalovirus exposure and HLA in healthy donors. PCR employed 60 Vbeta and 13 Jbeta primers. Clones were read by immunoSEQ multiplex PCR, and TCRdb kept only the in-frame ones, dropping some. Among roughly 160,000 clones, roughly 89% were seen once, and the ten largest hold about 0.9%. The sequencing sample was made of PBMCs. These receptors came from a woman in her twenties or thirties in good health and CMV-seronegative.

The chain joins TRBV7-7 to TRBJ2-5, with 7 nucleotides matching TRBD2. The CDR3 has 14 residues. From germline, CDR1 is SSHAT and CDR2 FNYEAQ (reference sequence). The J segment lost 5 bases and the V segment lost 3 bases, leaving 6 bases of the junction unmatched. The CDR3 DNA is TGTGCCAGCAGCTTGTACGGGGGAGGGGAGACCCAGTACTTC. Amino acids: CASSLYGGGETQYF.

J is TRBJ1-1 and V is TRBV29-1; D is uncertain. Germline CDR1 reads SQVTM; CDR2 reads ANQGSEA. The CDR3 spans 16 residues. V shed 3 bases and J shed 3 bases, with 20 bases lying between them. The CDR3 region has the DNA TGCAGCGTTGATAGCCTCGACGGGATCGTGGACACTGAAGCTTTCTTT. Protein: CSVDSLDGIVDTEAFF.

The chain couples TRBV7-9 to TRBJ2-3; D unclear. The CDR3 loop spans 12 amino acids. V lost 3 bases to trimming and J lost 5 bases, with 6 bases between them. Germline CDR1 and CDR2: SEHNR and FQNEAQ (reference sequence). The CDR3 DNA is TGTGCCAGCAGCTTGACGGGAGATACGCAGTATTTT. Residues: CASSLTGDTQYF. Full variable domain (rest looked up from reference TRBV7-9 and TRBJ2-3): DTGVSQNPRHKITKRGQNVTFRCDPISEHNRLYWYRQTLGQGPEFLTYFQNEAQLEKSRLLSDRFSAERPKGSFSTLEIQRTEQGDSAMYLCASSLTGDTQYFGPGTRLTVL.

This chain joins TRBV7-2 and TRBJ1-2; D is perhaps TRBD1 (5 bases). The V end was cut by 2 bases, the J end by 1 base, with 5 bases between. The germline V gene has CDR1 SGHTA and CDR2 FQGNSA. CDR3 length: 13 amino acids. In DNA form, the CDR3 reads TGTGCCAGCAGCTTACAGGGTAACTATGGCTACACCTTC. Residues: CASSLQGNYGYTF. The variable domain in full, with the rest retrieved from reference TRBV7-2 and TRBJ1-2, is GAGVSQSPSNKVTEKGKDVELRCDPISGHTALYWYRQSLGQGLEFLIYFQGNSAPDKSGLPSDRFSAERTGGSVSTLTIQRTQQEDSAVYLCASSLQGNYGYTFGSGTRLTVV.

This clone was detected only a few times. The chain carries TRBV27 and TRBJ2-1, with 9 positions matching TRBD2. Germline V lookup: CDR1 MNHEY, CDR2 SMNVEV (reference sequence). V lost 6 bases, J lost 6 bases, and 21 bases stayed unmatched. The CDR3 totals 19 residues. In DNA, the CDR3 is TGTGCCAGCAGAAATCCCGCCGGGGTTAGGCTAGCGGGATTCAATGAGCAGTTCTTC. This codes for CASRNPAGVRLAGFNEQFF.

The rearrangement links TRBV6-6 to TRBJ2-1; the D gene is possibly TRBD1 (6 bases). The V and J ends lost 0 bases and 5 bases respectively, with 8 bases between them. The germline CDR1 and CDR2 sequences are MNHNY and SVGAGI (reference sequence). This CDR3 comprises 14 residues. In nucleotides, the CDR3 is TGTGCCAGCAGTTACTCCGGGACAAACAATGAGCAGTTCTTC. It is translated as CASSYSGTNNEQFF.

The V call is TRBV29-1, the J call TRBJ1-2; 8 bases line up with TRBD1. This CDR3 has 13 residues. The V and J ends lost 8 bases and 3 bases, in that order; junction bases with no gene match: 8. Germline CDR1 and CDR2: SQVTM and ANQGSEA. DNA for the CDR3: TGCAGCAGGCTACAGGGGGGAGACTATGGCTACACCTTC. Its translation: CSRLQGGDYGYTF.

This rearrangement joins TRBV9 to TRBJ1-4; tentatively, D is TRBD1 (6 bases). Germline V gene data show CDR1 as SGDLS and CDR2 as YYNGEE. The V end lost 4 bases, the J end lost 8 bases, and 15 bases lay between the germline ends. The CDR3 contains 14 residues. For the CDR3, the DNA is TGTGCCAGCAGCCCTACGGGGGGGGGCGAAAAACTGTTTTTT. This gives the protein CASSPTGGGEKLFF.

This chain uses TRBV7-9 with TRBJ2-2, with D tentatively TRBD2 (5 bases). The germline V gene has CDR1 SEHNR and CDR2 FQNEAQ (reference sequence). The CDR3 runs 14 residues. V lost 5 bases and J 6 bases, leaving 13 bases between the germline ends. This chain's CDR3 is CASSPRLRAGELFF. CDR3 coding DNA: TGTGCCAGCAGCCCCCGACTAAGAGCCGGGGAGCTGTTTTTT.

V and J are TRBV5-7 and TRBJ1-1; 9 nucleotides agree with TRBD1. TRBV5-7 is given ORF status, its function remaining uncertain. After removal of 1 base from V and 3 bases from J, the junction contained 10 bases not matched to a gene. CDR3 size: 17 residues. CDR3 protein: CASSLKDRGVWYTEAFF. CDR3 coding DNA: TGTGCCAGCAGCTTGAAGGACAGGGGTGTTTGGTACACTGAAGCTTTCTTT.

This sequence joins TRBV7-9 and TRBJ1-4, with D perhaps TRBD1 (5 bases). With 3 bases removed from V and 4 bases from J, the gap between germline ends came to 12 bases. Germline loops: CDR1 SEHNR, CDR2 FQNEAQ (reference sequence). This CDR3 region has 15 residues. The CDR3 DNA is TGTGCCAGCAGCTTGCGGGACCGCCGTAATGAAAAACTGTTTTTT. Translated, it gives CASSLRDRRNEKLFF.

This rearrangement joins TRBV18 to TRBJ1-2, with D possibly matching TRBD1 (5 bases). This CDR3 contains 15 residues. Trimming removed 2 bases from V and 3 bases from J, with 13 bases in between. Germline V gene data show CDR1 as KGHSH and CDR2 as LQKENI. Here the CDR3 DNA reads TGTGCCAGCTCACCAGGGGCGTCGGGTCACTATGGCTACACCTTC. Translated: CASSPGASGHYGYTF.

The rearrangement joins TRBV2 to TRBJ2-3, with TRBD1 identical over 7 bases. This CDR3 comprises 15 residues. Looked up from germline, CDR1 is SNHLY and CDR2 is FYNNEI. After removal of 3 bases from V and 0 bases from J, the junction contained 3 bases not matched to a gene. CDR3 amino acids: CASSDWDSSTDTQYF. CDR3 DNA: TGTGCCAGCAGTGATTGGGACAGTAGCACAGATACGCAGTATTTT.

This rearrangement joins TRBV5-1 to TRBJ2-7, with 9 bases matching TRBD2. The junction had 11 bases not matched to a gene; V was cut back by 4 bases and J by 6 bases. Germline lookup yields CDR1 SGHRS and CDR2 YFSETQ. CDR3 length: 15 amino acids. The CDR3 loop reads CASSATGTSQGEQYF. The CDR3 nucleotides read TGCGCCAGCAGCGCGACCGGGACTAGCCAGGGCGAGCAGTACTTC. Supplemented by reference TRBV5-1 and TRBJ2-7, the full variable domain reads KAGVTQTPRYLIKTRGQQVTLSCSPISGHRSVSWYQQTPGQGLQFLFEYFSETQRNKGNFPGRFSGRQFSNSRSEMNVSTLELGDSALYLCASSATGTSQGEQYFGPGTRLTVT.

The chain couples TRBV6-1 to TRBJ1-2; 12 bases agree with TRBD1. Trimming cost V 3 bases and J 2 bases; bases outside gene matches: 7. This CDR3 is 17 amino acids long. The germline CDR1 and CDR2 sequences are MNHNS and SASEGT. Here the CDR3 DNA reads TGTGCCAGCAGTGATTATGGGACAGGGGGCTTCAACTATGGCTACACCTTC. This sequence encodes CASSDYGTGGFNYGYTF.

V gene TRBV9 combines with J gene TRBJ2-1; 8 nucleotides match TRBD2. Losses at the gene ends were 4 bases for V and 0 bases for J; bases not matched to a gene: 9. The germline V gene encodes CDR1 SGDLS and CDR2 YYNGEE. CDR3 length: 17 amino acids. As DNA, the CDR3 is TGTGCCAGCAGCTCACTTAGCGGGGTGCTCTCCTACAATGAGCAGTTCTTC. It translates to CASSSLSGVLSYNEQFF.

This chain links TRBV6-1 with TRBJ2-5; a possible D gene is TRBD2 (6 bases). CDR1 and CDR2 (germline): MNHNS, SASEGT. The V end lost 2 bases, the J end lost 4 bases, and 11 bases lay between the germline ends. CDR3 length equals 14 residues. The CDR3 loop is CASSERGLPETQYF. In DNA form, the CDR3 reads TGTGCCAGCAGTGAACGGGGACTGCCAGAGACCCAGTACTTC.

The gene calls are TRBV19 and TRBJ2-7; 8 bases map to TRBD1. Per germline, CDR1 LNHDA and CDR2 SQIVND (reference sequence). V shed 1 base and J 2 bases; nucleotides not matched to a gene: 4. The CDR3 consists of 15 residues. CDR3 loop: CASSIGPGGAYEQYF. CDR3 sequence (DNA): TGTGCCAGTAGTATAGGGCCAGGGGGCGCCTACGAGCAGTACTTC.

Written as DNA, the CDR3 is TGTGCCAGCAGCGCGCAGGGTAAGGAGACCCAGTACTTC. Protein product: CASSAQGKETQYF. V is TRBV5-4 and J is TRBJ2-5; weak D call: TRBD1 (5 bases). V was pared by 4 bases and J by 5 bases, with 12 bases between. The CDR3 runs 13 residues. CDR1 is SGHNT, CDR2 YYREEE, per germline (reference sequence).

The chain links TRBV9 to TRBJ1-2; D might be TRBD1 (6 bases). Trimming shortened V by 4 bases and J by 8 bases, and 15 bases separated the two germline ends. The CDR3 is 13 amino acids. Germline V lookup: CDR1 SGDLS, CDR2 YYNGEE. The CDR3 loop is CASSRTEDYGYTF. CDR3 nucleotide sequence: TGTGCCAGCAGCAGGACAGAGGATTACGGCTACACCTTC.

The rearrangement joins TRBV6-1 to TRBJ1-1; 10 bases agree with TRBD1. CDR1 MNHNS and CDR2 SASEGT come from the germline V gene. This CDR3 has 17 residues. J was trimmed by 2 bases and V by 4 bases; bases with no gene match: 10. CDR3 sequence: CASSALARQGANTEAFF. CDR3 DNA: TGTGCCAGCAGTGCACTGGCCCGACAGGGGGCCAACACTGAAGCTTTCTTT.

V and J are TRBV6-5 and TRBJ1-5; the D is unclear. Deletions cut 6 bases from V and 0 bases from J, with 12 bases between. This CDR3 contains 15 residues. Per germline, CDR1 MNHEY and CDR2 SVGAGI. The CDR3 DNA reads as TGTGCCAGCAGCCCCGGAGTTTATAGCAATCAGCCCCAGCATTTT. Protein product: CASSPGVYSNQPQHF.

J is TRBJ2-6 and V is TRBV19, with 7 bases that match TRBD1. Losses at the gene ends were 6 bases for V and 3 bases for J; bases not matched to a gene: 11. The CDR3 has 17 amino acids. CDR1 is LNHDA and CDR2 is SQIVND in the germline V gene (reference sequence). The CDR3 coding sequence is TGTGCCAGTAGCCGGGACAGACCCCTCGGTGGGGCCAACGTCCTGACTTTC. It yields the protein CASSRDRPLGGANVLTF. The complete variable domain, with remaining parts taken from reference TRBV19 and TRBJ2-6, reads DGGITQSPKYLFRKEGQNVTLSCEQNLNHDAMYWYRQDPGQGLRLIYYSQIVNDFQKGDIAEGYSVSREKKESFPLTVTSAQKNPTAFYLCASSRDRPLGGANVLTFGAGSRLTVL.

This clone was seen a handful of times. The J gene is TRBJ2-4, the V gene TRBV7-9; D uncertain. Germline V gene data show CDR1 as SEHNR and CDR2 as FQNEAQ (reference sequence). This CDR3 contains 13 residues. Trimming took off 3 bases at V and 6 bases at J, with 9 bases between the two ends. This CDR3 reads CASSFATANIQYF. The CDR3 region has the DNA TGTGCCAGCAGCTTTGCTACAGCAAACATTCAGTACTTC.

V gene TRBV2 combines with J gene TRBJ2-7, with D tentatively TRBD1 (6 bases). The CDR3 spans 13 residues. Trimming left V 6 bases short and J 2 bases short, with 11 bases between. Germline V CDR1 and CDR2: SNHLY, FYNNEI. The CDR3 nucleotides are TGTGCCAGCAGATGGGACAAAACCTACGAGCAGTACTTC. Its protein product is CASRWDKTYEQYF.

The chain employs TRBV5-8 and TRBJ1-1; maybe TRBD1 (5 bases). V lost 4 bases and J lost 1, with 14 bases in between. Germline V gives CDR1 SGHTS, CDR2 YDEGEE. The CDR3 length is 15 residues. Here the CDR3 DNA reads TGTGCCAGCAGCCTTCTAACCGGGGGGAACACTGAAGCTTTCTTT. Translation: CASSLLTGGNTEAFF.

V and J are TRBV7-9 and TRBJ2-7; the D gene is possibly TRBD2 (5 bases). Between the trimmed V and J ends, which lost 8 bases and 3 bases, there was a span of 14 bases. The CDR3 contains 13 residues. Per the germline V gene, CDR1 is SEHNR and CDR2 is FQNEAQ (reference sequence). The CDR3 region has the DNA TGTGCCAGCGGAGGCCCCTTGTACTACGAGCAGTACTTC. Protein sequence: CASGGPLYYEQYF.

V and J are TRBV28 and TRBJ1-3; D may be TRBD1 (5 bases). The CDR3 is 15 amino acids. From germline, CDR1 is MDHEN and CDR2 SYDVKM. V shed 3 bases and J shed 0 bases, with 9 bases lying between them. CDR3 residues: CASSFQGFSGNTIYF. The CDR3 bases are TGTGCCAGCAGTTTCCAGGGTTTCTCTGGAAACACCATATATTTT. Variable domain in full (rest from reference TRBV28 and TRBJ1-3): DVKVTQSSRYLVKRTGEKVFLECVQDMDHENMFWYRQDPGLGLRLIYFSYDVKMKEKGDIPEGYSVSREKKERFSLILESASTNQTSMYLCASSFQGFSGNTIYFGEGSWLTVV.